Included here is one T cell receptor (beta chain) sequence, with context. Antigen specificity is unknown. The PCR made use of 60 Vbeta and 13 Jbeta primers. Original data processing: There were 80 million to 95 million unique TCR beta chains by a later count, and about 12 million of them were shared. TCRdb's table, derived via immunoSEQ multiplex PCR, lists solely in-frame clones and lacks some. The V and J calls and the clone size are those of that table, but D and trimming were determined from the DNA. The table records about 160,000 clones, roughly 80% of them present only once. The CDR3 sequence is 15 residues long. Per the germline V gene, CDR1 is SGHRS and CDR2 is YFSETQ. The junction had 3 bases not matched to a gene; V was cut back by 0 bases and J by 3 bases. This sample was included in a study of cytomegalovirus exposure and HLA in healthy donors. Study-wide results and caveats: As a later analysis revealed, the rate of TCR association differed by HLA locus, with DRB1 most and HLA-C fewest. Later genetic work tied a missense DCLRE1C variant to beta-chain V and J trimming.

The clonotype originates from a male donor in good health and CMV-seronegative. This sequence joins TRBV5-1 and TRBJ2-7; 10 bases match TRBD2. Sequencing input: PBMCs. The chain's CDR3 is CASSLGLAGDYEQYF. The CDR3, as DNA: TGCGCCAGCAGCTTGGGACTAGCGGGCGACTACGAGCAGTACTTC. Combining the CDR3 with reference TRBV5-1 and TRBJ2-7 gives the whole variable domain KAGVTQTPRYLIKTRGQQVTLSCSPISGHRSVSWYQQTPGQGLQFLFEYFSETQRNKGNFPGRFSGRQFSNSRSEMNVSTLELGDSALYLCASSLGLAGDYEQYFGPGTRLTVT.